This TCR beta chain was retrieved from a study of blood T cell repertoires in COVID-19. The data were produced by immunoSEQ multiplex PCR, yet TCRdb's version contains in-frame clones alone and is incomplete. The profile covers a few hundred thousand clones, with 65% to 85% appearing a single time and 5.5% to 7.5% taken by the ten largest. The CDR3 is 15 amino acids. Per the germline V gene, CDR1 is DFQATT and CDR2 is SNEGSKA (reference sequence). The V and J ends lost 3 bases and 5 bases, in that order; junction bases with no gene match: 6. All enrollees were roughly 18 to 95 years old and from about 25 US areas.

This chain connects TRBV20-1 to TRBJ2-1; 11 bases are a match to TRBD2. The clonotype was recovered from a woman aged 40 to 55 who had recovered from COVID-19. The sample consisted of PBMCs or T cells enriched from blood (not recorded which). This chain's CDR3 is CSASSGRAYDNEQFF. The CDR3 DNA follows: TGCAGTGCTAGTAGCGGGAGGGCTTACGACAATGAGCAGTTCTTC.